This T cell receptor (beta chain) was captured by sequencing in a study of T cells in Graves' hyperthyroidism and ophthalmopathy. Whole-study findings and limits: Expanded thyroid clonotypes (above 0.001) were mostly also found in blood.

Germline CDR1 is SGDLS and CDR2 is YYNGEE. The CDR3 contains 15 residues. Diagnosis rested on symptoms, serum thyroxine and TRAb, thyroid ultrasound, and orbital computed tomography. PBMCs stemmed from less than 13 ml fresh peripheral blood. The CDR3 regions of TCR beta were amplified from RNA transcripts. First-round RT-PCR targeting the TCR CDR3 was performed with the HTBI primer set. TCRdb independently ran MiXCR on the multiplex PCR reads; one entry per CDR3 protein. The sample consists of around 600,000 distinct CDR3 sequences, 11% to 15% of them appearing once. Details on this clonotype: What it recognizes is unknown. A junction boundary mismatches the germline segment, possibly from a read error.

The chain recombines TRBV9 with TRBJ2-1; unclear D gene. The receptor was derived from a woman younger than 30 with Graves' ophthalmopathy. Sequenced sample: blood. CDR3 bases: TGTGCCAGCAGCGGTAGTGGGTCCGTCTACAATGAGCAGCTCTTC. Protein product: CASSGSGSVYNEQLF.